This T cell receptor beta chain was captured by sequencing in a study of T-cell reconstitution after alpha-beta-depleted transplantation in children. Construction of the TCRbeta library involved unique molecular identifiers. TCRdb re-called the PCR reads with MiXCR, one entry per CDR3 protein. The sample records about 370,000 distinct CDR3 sequences, 20% being singletons. This clonotype was seen more than once but under ten times. Germline V lookup: CDR1 DFQATT, CDR2 SNEGSKA (reference sequence). The CDR3 is made up of 16 amino acids. The junction had 13 bases not matched to a gene; V was cut back by 2 bases and J by 7 bases.

The sequencing used PBMCs from the stem cell graft donor, collected from the stem cell graft. The source of this sequence is a human donor who donated a stem cell graft to a child with acute myeloid leukemia. The rearrangement links TRBV20-1 to TRBJ2-7; TRBD2 matches 11 bases. Here the CDR3 reads CSARSRLAGPTREQYF. DNA of the CDR3: TGCAGTGCTAGATCGAGACTAGCGGGGCCGACTCGGGAGCAGTACTTC.